Shown below are 4 T cell receptor beta chains from a single sample sequenced in a study of blood T cell repertoires in COVID-19 (dated by TCRdb to 2019 to 2021). Libraries were constructed by the immunoSEQ multiplex PCR assay. TCRdb stores this immuneACCESS table with in-frame sequences only. Part of the clones is absent; in the studies checked, under half of the shortfall reflects unresolved V genes, and no reason is known for the rest. Within this sample are 200,000 to 300,000 clones, with 70% to 80% of them counted one time only. Approximately 3.2% of the sample is taken by the ten largest. The sequenced sample was peripheral blood. These receptors were obtained from a woman of 80 years or more with acute or convalescent COVID-19.

The chain carries TRBV7-3 and TRBJ2-3, with D maybe TRBD2 (5 bases). The germline V gene encodes CDR1 SGHTA and CDR2 FQGTGA. Trimming left V 1 base short and J 2 bases short, with 10 bases between. The CDR3 spans 15 residues. Here the CDR3 reads CASSLRSSSTDTQYF. CDR3 nucleotide sequence: TGTGCCAGCAGCTTAAGGTCTAGCTCCACAGATACGCAGTATTTT.

V gene TRBV9 combines with J gene TRBJ2-1, with 10 bases that match TRBD2. Germline V gives CDR1 SGDLS, CDR2 YYNGEE. This CDR3 region has 16 residues. Losses at the gene ends were 1 base for V and 7 bases for J; bases not matched to a gene: 8. CDR3 protein: CASSVSSGSIKNEQFF. In nucleotides, the CDR3 is TGTGCCAGCAGCGTATCTAGCGGGAGTATCAAAAATGAGCAGTTCTTC.

This sequence joins TRBV30 and TRBJ1-2, with 10 positions matching TRBD1. The CDR3 is made up of 14 amino acids. From germline, CDR1 is GTSNPN and CDR2 SVGIG (reference sequence). V trimming: 5 bases; J trimming: 7 bases; junction bases outside the gene matches: 10. The CDR3 DNA reads TGTGCCTGGTGGATGGGCGGACAGGGGGGTGGCTACACCTTC. Translating it yields CAWWMGGQGGGYTF.

The rearrangement uses TRBV28 and TRBJ2-1; D is unclear. CDR1 is MDHEN and CDR2 is SYDVKM in the germline V gene. V shed 6 bases and J shed 4 bases, with 22 bases lying between them. The CDR3 runs 17 residues. CDR3 DNA: TGTGCCAGCAGCCTTTCTGCTAGTTCACAACATTACAATGAGCAGTTCTTC. Translating gives CASSLSASSQHYNEQFF.